These 12 T cell receptor beta chains were all obtained from the same sample, sequenced in a study of cytomegalovirus exposure and HLA in healthy donors. Primers for the PCR totalled 60 Vbeta and 13 Jbeta. Profiled with immunoSEQ multiplex PCR; TCRdb holds only in-frame clones, not every one. Among fewer than 100,000 clones listed, under 75% were seen once. The sequenced material came from PBMCs. The receptors derive from a female donor in good health and CMV-seronegative.

The chain combines TRBV2 with TRBJ2-1, with 13 nucleotides matching TRBD2. CDR1 and CDR2 (germline): SNHLY, FYNNEI. Trimming removed 7 bases from V and 6 bases from J; junction bases left unmatched: 12. The CDR3 loop spans 17 amino acids. The CDR3: CASKWRTSGRRSNEQFF. In nucleotides, the CDR3 is TGTGCCAGCAAGTGGAGGACTAGCGGGAGAAGGTCCAATGAGCAGTTCTTC.

The chain couples TRBV5-1 to TRBJ2-3; 9 bases are a match to TRBD1. The CDR3 has 17 residues. Germline CDR1 reads SGHRS; CDR2 reads YFSETQ. Trimming removed 3 bases from V and 1 base from J; junction bases left unmatched: 9. The CDR3 DNA sequence: TGCGCCAGCAGCTGGTATTTGACAGGGGGTGGCACAGATACGCAGTATTTT. Its protein is CASSWYLTGGGTDTQYF.

In its sample, this clone was seen a few times. This chain joins TRBV5-8 and TRBJ1-2; 7 bases align to TRBD1. In germline, CDR1 is SGHTS, CDR2 YDEGEE. Unmatched junction bases numbered 6, after V lost 0 bases and J lost 4 bases. The CDR3 spans 15 residues. Here the CDR3 reads CASSLVSGGSYGYTF. In nucleotides, the CDR3 is TGTGCCAGCAGCTTGGTGTCAGGGGGAAGCTATGGCTACACCTTC. Full variable domain (rest looked up from reference TRBV5-8 and TRBJ1-2): EAGVTQSPTHLIKTRGQQATLRCSPISGHTSVYWYQQALGLGLQFLLWYDEGEERNRGNFPPRFSGRQFPNYSSELNVNALELEDSALYLCASSLVSGGSYGYTFGSGTRLTVV.

The chain has TRBV7-6 and TRBJ2-6; no clear D. V lost 1 base and J 3 bases, leaving 7 bases between the germline ends. The CDR3 contains 15 residues. Germline CDR1 SGHVS, CDR2 FNYEAQ. The CDR3 reads CASSLDSGGANVLTF. The CDR3 region has the DNA TGTGCCAGCAGCTTAGATAGTGGTGGGGCCAACGTCCTGACTTTC.

The chain has TRBV10-1 and TRBJ2-3, with 9 bases identical to TRBD1. Losses at the gene ends were 5 bases for V and 0 bases for J; bases not matched to a gene: 3. The V gene's germline CDR1 is WNHNN and CDR2 SYGVQD (reference sequence). This CDR3 spans 15 amino acids. The CDR3 nucleotides read TGCGCCAGCAGTTCGGACAGGGGAAGCACAGATACGCAGTATTTT. Amino acid sequence: CASSSDRGSTDTQYF.

The chain carries TRBV28 and TRBJ2-7, with 7 positions matching TRBD2. CDR3 length: 15 amino acids. J gave up 3 bases and V 6 bases, and 11 bases lay outside the gene matches. Germline-derived CDR1 and CDR2 are MDHEN and SYDVKM. Here the CDR3 reads CASSRPGTMNYEQYF. In DNA, the CDR3 is TGTGCCAGCAGCCGCCCCGGGACTATGAACTACGAGCAGTACTTC.

The chain combines TRBV19 with TRBJ2-7; D is undetermined. This CDR3 comprises 14 residues. The germline CDR1 and CDR2 sequences are LNHDA and SQIVND (reference sequence). Trimming shortened V by 6 bases and J by 3 bases, and 15 bases separated the two germline ends. The CDR3 DNA reads TGTGCCAGTAGGCCTTCTACTGAAAACTACGAGCAGTACTTC. As protein: CASRPSTENYEQYF.

This chain connects TRBV5-1 to TRBJ1-1; unclear D gene. V shed 0 bases and J shed 7 bases, with 16 bases lying between them. The CDR3 has 15 residues. The germline V gene has CDR1 SGHRS and CDR2 YFSETQ. The CDR3 nucleotides read TGCGCCAGCAGCTTGGGGGCAGCTTCCGACCGTGAAGCTTTCTTT. Amino acids: CASSLGAASDREAFF.

This clone was observed once. This chain's CDR3 is CASSQSRHLNTEAFF. The CDR3 DNA is TGCGCCAGCAGTCAATCGCGACATCTGAACACTGAAGCTTTCTTT. The chain links TRBV23-1 to TRBJ1-1; D unclear. TRBV23-1 is flagged as an ORF with uncertain function. The length of the CDR3 is 15 residues. Deletions cut 0 bases from V and 0 bases from J, with 8 bases between.

V is TRBV6-5 and J is TRBJ2-7, with 11 bases lining up with TRBD2. Germline V gene data show CDR1 as MNHEY and CDR2 as SVGAGI. Losses at the gene ends were 4 bases for V and 0 bases for J; bases not matched to a gene: 5. This CDR3 spans 16 amino acids. The DNA of the CDR3 is TGTGCCAGCAGTTTTAGCGGGAGGGCCCTCTCCTACGAGCAGTACTTC. Translating gives CASSFSGRALSYEQYF.

The chain uses TRBV5-1 and TRBJ2-5; 14 nucleotides agree with TRBD2. This CDR3 contains 18 residues. J was trimmed by 5 bases and V by 3 bases; bases with no gene match: 12. Germline V gene lookup returns CDR1 SGHRS and CDR2 YFSETQ. CDR3 DNA sequence: TGCGCCAGCAGCTGGGGCCTGGGGACTAGCGGGAGCGGCGAGACCCAGTACTTC. Protein: CASSWGLGTSGSGETQYF.

For the CDR3, the DNA is TGCAGCGTTGAAGAGGGGGGTAAGGAGCCCTACGAGCAGTACTTC. As protein: CSVEEGGKEPYEQYF. The chain employs TRBV29-1 and TRBJ2-5; TRBD2 is a possible D gene (6 bases). Gene TRBJ2-7 matches the end of the DNA better, so the J call may be wrong. The CDR3 extends over 15 amino acids. Germline V gene sequence: CDR1 SQVTM, CDR2 ANQGSEA.